This T cell receptor beta chain emerged from a study of blood T cell repertoires in COVID-19. At the level of the study: The origin of the acute and convalescent COVID-19 samples was the United States, Italy and Spain.

Only in-frame clones appear in the TCRdb table, and some are missing; sequencing was by immunoSEQ multiplex PCR. The table includes 30,000 to 45,000 clones, about nine tenths detected once. V lost 4 bases to trimming and J lost 4 bases, with 8 bases between them. The CDR3 spans 13 residues. Germline CDR1 SGHKS, CDR2 YYEKEE (reference sequence). Specimen: peripheral blood. The V and J genes are TRBV5-5 and TRBJ2-2; the D is unclear. This TCR was sampled from a man aged 45-60 years with active COVID-19. In nucleotides, the CDR3 is TGTGCCAGCAGCCAAACGGTCACCGGGGAGCTGTTTTTT. This codes for CASSQTVTGELFF.